The 26 T cell receptor beta chains given below trace back to one sample, sequenced in a study of Ad26.COV2.S vaccination and SARS-CoV-2 variants. The treatment here: roughly 20 received Ad26.COV2.S at low or high dose, single or two shots; 5 received placebo; per-sample allocation not given. Sampling was performed 63 days after the first vaccine or placebo injection. This table comes from immunoSEQ multiplex PCR, and its TCRdb copy is limited to in-frame clones, with some not included. The sample contains 300,000 to 350,000 clones, around 85% of which appear only once. Sequences were derived from peripheral blood, sampled in a trial of Ad26.COV2.S vaccine versus placebo. The receptors were gathered from a person aged 18-65 years who received the Ad26.COV2.S COVID-19 vaccine or a placebo.

The rearrangement uses TRBV11-3 and TRBJ2-2, with D possibly matching TRBD1 (8 bases). Germline CDR1 SGHNT, CDR2 YENEEA. The CDR3 sequence is 16 residues long. Trimming removed 5 bases at V and 5 bases at J, with 18 bases between. CDR3 bases: TGTGCCAGCAGCGATATTAACAGGGGGGGTACCGGGGAGCTGTTTTTT. Translating gives CASSDINRGGTGELFF.

The chain has TRBV6-5 and TRBJ1-1; a possible D gene is TRBD1 (6 bases). The CDR3 is 16 residues long. V was trimmed by 2 bases and J by 4 bases, leaving 17 bases between them. Germline values: CDR1 MNHEY, CDR2 SVGAGI. The CDR3 nucleotides are TGTGCCAGCAGTTACACGTGGACAGTCTCGTCCACTGAAGCTTTCTTT. Protein product: CASSYTWTVSSTEAFF.

This rearrangement joins TRBV7-2 to TRBJ2-3; D perhaps matches TRBD1 (6 bases). The ends were cut back, 5 bases at V and 10 bases at J, with 16 bases in the middle. The CDR3 is 13 amino acids. CDR1 SGHTA and CDR2 FQGNSA come from the germline V gene. The chain's CDR3 is CASSIQQAGAQYF. The CDR3 DNA is TGTGCCAGCAGCATACAACAGGCAGGGGCGCAGTATTTT. Complete variable domain (other parts from reference TRBV7-2 and TRBJ2-3): GAGVSQSPSNKVTEKGKDVELRCDPISGHTALYWYRQSLGQGLEFLIYFQGNSAPDKSGLPSDRFSAERTGGSVSTLTIQRTQQEDSAVYLCASSIQQAGAQYFGPGTRLTVL.

The rearrangement uses TRBV3-1 (or the pseudogene TRBV3-2) and TRBJ1-4; D perhaps matches TRBD1 (6 bases). V was cut by 5 bases and J by 4 bases, with 11 bases left in between. CDR3 length: 14 residues. CDR1 LGHDT and CDR2 YNNKEL come from the germline V gene (reference sequence). The CDR3 DNA reads TGTGCCAGCAGCATTCAGGGGAATAATGAAAAACTGTTTTTT. As protein: CASSIQGNNEKLFF.

This clone was recorded only once. This sequence joins TRBV19 and TRBJ2-7, with 7 bases identical to TRBD2. Germline values: CDR1 LNHDA, CDR2 SQIVND (reference sequence). Trimming removed 5 bases from V and 6 bases from J; junction bases left unmatched: 10. This CDR3 spans 14 amino acids. The CDR3 bases are TGTGCCAGTAGTCCCACGGGGGGTGAGGTCGAGCAGTACTTC. Translating it yields CASSPTGGEVEQYF.

The V call is TRBV6-6, the J call TRBJ2-1, with D perhaps TRBD1 (5 bases). Deletions cut 6 bases from V and 4 bases from J, with 10 bases between. The CDR3 loop spans 13 amino acids. CDR1 and CDR2 (germline): MNHNY, SVGAGI (reference sequence). In nucleotides, the CDR3 is TGTGCCAGCAGAATAAGGGGATACAATGAGCAGTTCTTC. Residues: CASRIRGYNEQFF.

The chain has TRBV5-1 and TRBJ2-1, with TRBD1 matching 9 bases. The germline V gene has CDR1 SGHRS and CDR2 YFSETQ. V gave up 4 bases and J gave up 1 base; unmatched junction bases: 3. This CDR3 is 15 amino acids long. CDR3: CASSPGQGSYNEQFF. The CDR3 nucleotides are TGCGCCAGCAGCCCAGGACAGGGGTCCTACAATGAGCAGTTCTTC.

This clone was observed once. The gene calls are TRBV6-5 and TRBJ2-1, with TRBD1 matching over 8 bases. V shed 7 bases, J shed 0 bases, and the junction held 5 bases outside the gene matches. Germline V gene sequence: CDR1 MNHEY, CDR2 SVGAGI. The length of the CDR3 is 15 residues. The CDR3 coding sequence is TGTGCCAGCAACCGTGACAGGGGCTCCTACAATGAGCAGTTCTTC. Protein sequence: CASNRDRGSYNEQFF.

With respect to this clone: This is likely a read error, given that the CDR3 carries no conserved phenylalanine or tryptophan at its end. The DNA is left out, because the CDR3 cannot be placed on it with certainty; the CDR3 is given as TCRdb lists it. V usage is TRBV12-3 or TRBV12-4 and J usage is TRBJ2-2; the listed D gene, TRBD1, was not tested against the DNA. The CDR3 is made up of 12 amino acids, end residues included. This chain's CDR3 is CASSLAPGTQVL.

The chain combines TRBV9 with TRBJ2-3; 12 bases map to TRBD2. V dropped 3 bases and J dropped 5; count of bases not matched to a gene: 7. CDR1 and CDR2 from the germline V gene are SGDLS and YYNGEE. The CDR3 has 16 amino acids. CDR3 in amino acids: CASSGRLAGDVDTQYF. In nucleotides, the CDR3 is TGTGCCAGCAGCGGACGACTAGCGGGGGATGTAGATACGCAGTATTTT.

The rearrangement links TRBV30 to TRBJ1-5; no clear D. Germline V CDR1 and CDR2: GTSNPN, SVGIG (reference sequence). The V end was cut by 3 bases, the J end by 6 bases, with 9 bases between. The CDR3 totals 12 residues. CDR3 sequence: CAWRAMGQPQHF. CDR3 bases: TGTGCCTGGAGAGCAATGGGTCAGCCCCAGCATTTT.

The V and J genes are TRBV5-4 and TRBJ1-3; tentative D call: TRBD1 (5 bases). The V gene's germline CDR1 is SGHNT and CDR2 YYREEE (reference sequence). Trimming shortened V by 1 base and J by 1 base, and 9 bases separated the two germline ends. This CDR3 is 15 amino acids long. The CDR3 sequence: CASSLPGLSGNTIYF. The CDR3 nucleotides read TGTGCCAGCAGCTTGCCAGGGCTTTCTGGAAACACCATATATTTT.

This chain connects TRBV20-1 to TRBJ1-1; 7 nucleotides match TRBD1. There are 11 residues in the CDR3. The junction had 9 bases not matched to a gene; V was cut back by 6 bases and J by 11 bases. Per germline, CDR1 DFQATT and CDR2 SNEGSKA (reference sequence). Here the CDR3 DNA reads TGCAGTGCAGTACAGGGGTCGGCTGCTTTCTTT. Translation gives CSAVQGSAAFF.

The rearrangement joins TRBV2 to TRBJ1-1, with a tentative D call TRBD1 (6 bases). The CDR3 is 14 residues long. Trimming pared 5 bases from V and 1 base from J, leaving 11 bases between. CDR1 is SNHLY, CDR2 FYNNEI, per germline. CDR3 region: CASSRAGENTEAFF. The CDR3 DNA sequence: TGTGCCAGCAGTCGCGCAGGGGAGAACACTGAAGCTTTCTTT.

This clone was recorded once. V gene TRBV6-1 combines with J gene TRBJ2-1; 10 nucleotides align to TRBD2. Germline V gene sequence: CDR1 MNHNS, CDR2 SASEGT. V shed 4 bases and J 7 bases; nucleotides not matched to a gene: 10. This CDR3 contains 16 residues. The chain's CDR3 is CASSAFSGGPGNEQFF. The CDR3 coding sequence is TGTGCCAGCAGTGCCTTTAGCGGGGGGCCGGGGAATGAGCAGTTCTTC.

This sequence joins TRBV9 and TRBJ2-1; D possibly corresponds to TRBD1 (5 bases). Per the germline V gene, CDR1 is SGDLS and CDR2 is YYNGEE. The V gene lost 0 bases and the J gene lost 13 bases, with 14 bases spanning the gap. The length of the CDR3 is 13 residues. The CDR3 DNA sequence: TGTGCCAGCAGCGTAGAGGTTCAGGGAATACAGTTCTTC. Protein sequence: CASSVEVQGIQFF.

The chain links TRBV5-1 to TRBJ2-2, with D unclear. V was cut by 0 bases and J by 4 bases, with 10 bases left in between. The CDR3 loop spans 15 amino acids. Germline CDR1 SGHRS, CDR2 YFSETQ. CDR3 DNA sequence: TGCGCCAGCAGCTTGGCAACAGTGAGCACCGGGGAGCTGTTTTTT. The encoded protein is CASSLATVSTGELFF. The complete variable domain, with remaining parts taken from reference TRBV5-1 and TRBJ2-2, reads KAGVTQTPRYLIKTRGQQVTLSCSPISGHRSVSWYQQTPGQGLQFLFEYFSETQRNKGNFPGRFSGRQFSNSRSEMNVSTLELGDSALYLCASSLATVSTGELFFGEGSRLTVL.

The chain employs TRBV27 and TRBJ1-6; 9 nucleotides align to TRBD1. Per the germline V gene, CDR1 is MNHEY and CDR2 is SMNVEV (reference sequence). The ends lost 2 bases at V and 7 bases at J; junction bases unmatched: 9. The CDR3 totals 17 residues. The CDR3 DNA reads as TGTGCCAGCAGTTTACCCTCCGGGACAGGGTTCAATTCACCCCTCCACTTT. This sequence encodes CASSLPSGTGFNSPLHF.

The sample holds one count of this clone. DNA for the CDR3: TGCGCCAGCAGCCGCCAGGGCGGCTCCTACAATGAGCAGTTCTTC. The encoded protein is CASSRQGGSYNEQFF. The V gene is TRBV4-1, the J gene TRBJ2-1; maybe TRBD1 (5 bases). The CDR3 is 15 residues long. In germline, CDR1 is MGHRA, CDR2 YSYEKL. V was clipped by 4 bases and J by 0 bases, with 10 bases between them.

The J gene is TRBJ1-1, the V gene TRBV6-5, with 8 bases identical to TRBD1. CDR1 and CDR2 (germline): MNHEY, SVGAGI. CDR3 size: 15 residues. Trimming removed 4 bases from V and 1 base from J; junction bases left unmatched: 5. CDR3 region: CASSSAGTGNTEAFF. CDR3 nucleotides: TGTGCCAGCAGTTCCGCCGGGACAGGGAACACTGAAGCTTTCTTT.

J is TRBJ2-7 and V is TRBV23-1, with D possibly matching TRBD1 (6 bases). TRBV23-1 falls under the ORF class, with uncertain function. This CDR3 spans 14 amino acids. The V gene lost 6 bases and the J gene lost 2 bases, with 14 bases spanning the gap. CDR3 residues: CASRRMTGPYEQYF. CDR3 nucleotide sequence: TGCGCCAGCAGGAGAATGACAGGCCCCTACGAGCAGTACTTC.

J is TRBJ1-5 and V is TRBV3-1 (or the pseudogene TRBV3-2), with D possibly TRBD1 on 6 matching bases. This CDR3 contains 17 residues. Germline V lookup: CDR1 LGHDT, CDR2 YNNKEL (reference sequence). V shed 1 base and J shed 7 bases, with 20 bases lying between them. The CDR3 region is CASSQGRRGALDQPQHF. The CDR3, as DNA: TGTGCCAGCAGCCAAGGCAGGAGGGGGGCACTCGACCAGCCCCAGCATTTT.

This clone appeared once. The V call is TRBV5-6, the J call TRBJ2-4; 7 nucleotides line up with TRBD2. Germline V gives CDR1 SGHDT, CDR2 YYEEEE. The junction had 7 bases not matched to a gene; V was cut back by 1 base and J by 3 bases. The CDR3 is 16 residues long. CDR3 sequence: CASSLMGGTLKNIQYF. In DNA form, the CDR3 reads TGTGCCAGCAGCTTGATGGGGGGGACGCTCAAAAACATTCAGTACTTC.

The chain combines TRBV30 with TRBJ1-5, with TRBD1 as a possible D gene (5 bases). This CDR3 spans 15 amino acids. Germline lookup yields CDR1 GTSNPN and CDR2 SVGIG (reference sequence). V was cut by 3 bases and J by 0 bases, with 12 bases left in between. CDR3 nucleotide sequence: TGTGCCTGGAGCCGGGGCGCGTATAGCAATCAGCCCCAGCATTTT. This gives the protein CAWSRGAYSNQPQHF.

The chain has TRBV6-6 and TRBJ1-5, with 7 bases identical to TRBD1. V lost 6 bases, J lost 1 base, and 6 bases stayed unmatched. This CDR3 is built from 15 residues. Germline V CDR1 and CDR2: MNHNY, SVGAGI (reference sequence). In nucleotides, the CDR3 is TGTGCCAGCAGCGAGCAACAGGGGAGCAATCAGCCCCAGCATTTT. Translating it yields CASSEQQGSNQPQHF.

The chain links TRBV11-1 to TRBJ1-2; D is perhaps TRBD1 (5 bases). The CDR3 runs to 13 residues. CDR1 and CDR2 from the germline V gene are SGHAT and FQDESV (reference sequence). Trimming took off 2 bases at V and 6 bases at J, with 10 bases between the two ends. The CDR3 spells CASSLFGADGYTF. CDR3 bases: TGTGCCAGCAGCTTATTTGGGGCGGATGGCTACACCTTC. Complete variable domain (other parts from reference TRBV11-1 and TRBJ1-2): EAEVAQSPRYKITEKSQAVAFWCDPISGHATLYWYRQILGQGPELLVQFQDESVVDDSQLPKDRFSAERLKGVDSTLKIQPAELGDSAMYLCASSLFGADGYTFGSGTRLTVV.